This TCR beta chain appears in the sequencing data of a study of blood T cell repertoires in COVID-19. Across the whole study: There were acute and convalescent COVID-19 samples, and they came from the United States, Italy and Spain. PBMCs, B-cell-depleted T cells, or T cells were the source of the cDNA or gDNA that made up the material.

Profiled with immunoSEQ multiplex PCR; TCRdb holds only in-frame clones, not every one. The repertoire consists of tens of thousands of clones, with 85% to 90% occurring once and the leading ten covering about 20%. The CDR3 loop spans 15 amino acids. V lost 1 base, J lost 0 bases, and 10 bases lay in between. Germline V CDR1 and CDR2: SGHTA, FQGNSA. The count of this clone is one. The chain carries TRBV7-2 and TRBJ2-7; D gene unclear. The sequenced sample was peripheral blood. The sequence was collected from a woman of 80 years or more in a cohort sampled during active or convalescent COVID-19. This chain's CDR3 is CASSLGLASSYEQYF. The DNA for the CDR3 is TGTGCCAGCAGCTTAGGACTCGCCAGCTCCTACGAGCAGTACTTC.